These 30 T cell receptor beta chains share one sample of origin, sequenced in a study of CD8+ T cells in alopecia areata. RNA, once extracted, was reverse transcribed into cDNA for use as the sequencing template. Generated by immunoSEQ multiplex PCR, the TCRdb table keeps only in-frame clones and is missing some. The sample contains approximately 100,000 clones, 55% of which appear only once. The sample comprised CD4+ T cells sorted from blood. Receptors originate from a human donor in good health.

The chain employs TRBV5-1 and TRBJ2-5; D is possibly TRBD2 (6 bases). From germline, CDR1 is SGHRS and CDR2 YFSETQ. The CDR3 runs to 16 residues. V gave up 2 bases and J gave up 2 bases, with 16 bases separating them. CDR3 amino acids: CASSFNPGLIQETQYF. Here the CDR3 DNA reads TGCGCCAGCAGCTTTAACCCGGGACTGATACAAGAGACCCAGTACTTC.

The V call is TRBV18, the J call TRBJ2-5; no clear D gene. CDR1 is KGHSH and CDR2 is LQKENI in the germline V gene. The CDR3 totals 13 residues. Trimming took 2 bases from V and 9 from J, leaving 13 bases between them. CDR3 amino acids: CASSPTEEISQYF. CDR3 coding DNA: TGTGCCAGCTCACCAACAGAAGAGATTTCCCAGTACTTC.

The chain carries TRBV29-1 and TRBJ1-1; 10 nucleotides agree with TRBD1. The CDR3 consists of 13 residues. The trim removed 8 bases at V and 4 bases at J, leaving 7 bases unmatched. CDR1 is SQVTM, CDR2 ANQGSEA, per germline. The DNA for the CDR3 is TGCAGCACCCGACAGGGGGCGAGCACTGAAGCTTTCTTT. As protein: CSTRQGASTEAFF.

This chain links TRBV13 with TRBJ2-5; D might be TRBD1 (6 bases). This CDR3 has 16 amino acids. The V end was cut by 2 bases, the J end by 2 bases, with 15 bases between. Germline loops: CDR1 PRHDT, CDR2 FYEKMQ (reference sequence). The CDR3 region is CASSLLGDNRQETQYF. The CDR3 bases are TGTGCCAGCAGCTTATTAGGGGACAACCGACAAGAGACCCAGTACTTC.

The rearrangement uses TRBV11-1 and TRBJ1-2; no reliable D call. V lost 3 bases and J lost 8, with 16 bases in between. The V gene's germline CDR1 is SGHAT and CDR2 FQDESV (reference sequence). The CDR3 totals 14 residues. The CDR3 coding sequence is TGTGCCAGCAGCTTCCACAAAGGACGAGGAGGCTACACCTTC. This encodes CASSFHKGRGGYTF.

CDR3 nucleotides: TGTGCCAGCAGACCGGGACACAGCACAGATACGCAGTATTTT. Translation: CASRPGHSTDTQYF. The V call is TRBV2, the J call TRBJ2-3, with D maybe TRBD1 (6 bases). Germline CDR1 and CDR2: SNHLY and FYNNEI. V lost 6 bases, J lost 0 bases, and 10 bases lay in between. CDR3 length: 14 residues. The complete variable domain, with remaining parts taken from reference TRBV2 and TRBJ2-3, reads EPEVTQTPSHQVTQMGQEVILRCVPISNHLYFYWYRQILGQKVEFLVSFYNNEISEKSEIFDDQFSVERPDGSNFTLKIRSTKLEDSAMYFCASRPGHSTDTQYFGPGTRLTVL.

This sequence joins TRBV15 and TRBJ1-2; D remains ambiguous. Per germline, CDR1 LNHNV and CDR2 YYDKDF (reference sequence). Trimming removed 1 base at V and 8 bases at J, with 11 bases between. The CDR3 covers 13 residues. Here the CDR3 reads CATSRVSRRGYTF. The DNA for the CDR3 is TGTGCCACCAGCAGAGTCAGCCGGAGGGGCTACACCTTC.

V and J are TRBV29-1 and TRBJ2-1; TRBD2 aligns across 12 bases. This CDR3 has 14 residues. The junction had 8 bases not matched to a gene; V was cut back by 6 bases and J by 8 bases. CDR1 is SQVTM and CDR2 is ANQGSEA in the germline V gene. CDR3 in amino acids: CSVSTSGGPDEQFF. CDR3 DNA sequence: TGCAGCGTATCGACTAGCGGGGGTCCAGATGAGCAGTTCTTC.

The V and J genes are TRBV9 and TRBJ1-1; 9 bases fit TRBD1. The CDR3 length is 15 residues. The germline gives CDR1 SGDLS, CDR2 YYNGEE. The J segment lost 6 bases and the V segment lost 4 bases, leaving 10 bases of the junction unmatched. CDR3 amino acids: CASSPGQGRRAEAFF. As DNA, the CDR3 is TGTGCCAGCAGCCCCGGACAGGGGAGGAGAGCTGAAGCTTTCTTT.

This clone was seen only a few times. This specimen includes other DNA sequences encoding the same CDR3. The chain carries TRBV29-1 and TRBJ2-5; D gene ambiguous. Germline-derived CDR1 and CDR2 are SQVTM and ANQGSEA. The germline V and J ends were trimmed by 2 bases and 0 bases, with 4 bases remaining between them. The CDR3 extends over 12 amino acids. The CDR3 here is CSVERYQETQYF. DNA of the CDR3: TGCAGCGTTGAACGTTACCAAGAGACCCAGTACTTC.

The chain is built from TRBV4-3 and TRBJ1-5, with TRBD1 matching over 9 bases. V dropped 4 bases and J dropped 3; count of bases not matched to a gene: 7. The CDR3 has 16 amino acids. The germline gives CDR1 LGHNA, CDR2 YSLEER. CDR3 nucleotides: TGCGCCAGCAGCCGCGGGACAGGGAGGTACAATCAGCCCCAGCATTTT. It encodes CASSRGTGRYNQPQHF.

This rearrangement joins TRBV29-1 to TRBJ2-7, with 7 bases fitting TRBD1. V dropped 6 bases and J dropped 4; count of bases not matched to a gene: 21. The germline CDR1 and CDR2 sequences are SQVTM and ANQGSEA. The CDR3 consists of 17 residues. The CDR3 nucleotides read TGCAGCGTCCTCGGTTGGGACAGTGGTTTCCCAAGGTACGAGCAGTACTTC. As protein: CSVLGWDSGFPRYEQYF.

The chain uses TRBV28 and TRBJ2-7; D might be TRBD1 (6 bases). From germline, CDR1 is MDHEN and CDR2 SYDVKM. The CDR3 extends over 15 amino acids. The V and J ends lost 9 bases and 0 bases respectively, with 18 bases between them. CDR3 DNA: TGTGCCAGTCGACCCCCAGGGGTCCTCTCCTACGAGCAGTACTTC. As protein: CASRPPGVLSYEQYF.

The V gene is TRBV5-1, the J gene TRBJ1-1; no firm D call. The ends were cut back, 5 bases at V and 1 base at J, with 6 bases in the middle. The germline CDR1 and CDR2 sequences are SGHRS and YFSETQ. This CDR3 contains 12 residues. CDR3 in DNA: TGCGCCAGCAGGGCAGGGAACACTGAAGCTTTCTTT. Translation: CASRAGNTEAFF.

This chain uses TRBV6-5 with TRBJ2-5, with D maybe TRBD2 (6 bases). Trimming cost V 10 bases and J 7 bases, with 10 bases left between them. The CDR3 has 10 residues. Germline-derived CDR1 and CDR2 are MNHEY and SVGAGI. The chain's CDR3 is CATGRATQYF. The CDR3 DNA reads as TGTGCCACCGGGAGAGCGACCCAGTACTTC.

The chain carries TRBV29-1 and TRBJ2-1; TRBD1 matches 11 bases. The CDR3 spans 17 residues. CDR1 and CDR2 (germline): SQVTM, ANQGSEA. Losses at the gene ends were 2 bases for V and 0 bases for J; bases not matched to a gene: 6. Written as DNA, the CDR3 is TGCAGCGTTGAAACACGGGACAGGGGGTTCTCCTACAATGAGCAGTTCTTC. It codes for CSVETRDRGFSYNEQFF.

This clone was counted a few times. The V gene is TRBV7-4, the J gene TRBJ2-7; D perhaps matches TRBD1 (6 bases). The CDR3 has 13 amino acids. With 4 bases removed from V and 1 base from J, the gap between germline ends came to 8 bases. Germline CDR1 reads SGHVT; CDR2 reads SQSDAQ. CDR3 sequence (DNA): TGTGCCAGCAGCTCTGGACAGTCCTACGAGCAGTACTTC. Translation: CASSSGQSYEQYF.

J is TRBJ1-6 and V is TRBV6-1; TRBD1 matches 7 bases. The junction had 9 bases not matched to a gene; V was cut back by 0 bases and J by 7 bases. This CDR3 region has 17 residues. Per the germline V gene, CDR1 is MNHNS and CDR2 is SASEGT. The CDR3 loop is CASSEALPQGGNSPLHF. CDR3 nucleotide sequence: TGTGCCAGCAGTGAAGCGTTACCGCAGGGGGGGAATTCACCCCTCCACTTT.

J is TRBJ2-1 and V is TRBV2; 7 nucleotides match TRBD1. The germline V gene encodes CDR1 SNHLY and CDR2 FYNNEI. Germline trimming cut 5 bases from V and 9 bases from J; bases unmatched to any gene: 7. The CDR3 is made up of 13 amino acids. The CDR3 DNA reads as TGTGCCAGCAGTTCGGGACAGCCCAGTGAGCAGTTCTTC. It translates to CASSSGQPSEQFF.

The CDR3 sequence is CASSPRIRGGISGYTF. The CDR3 nucleotides read TGTGCCAGCAGCCCCAGGATACGAGGGGGGATAAGTGGCTACACCTTC. The chain joins TRBV14 to TRBJ1-2; tentatively, D is TRBD1 (6 bases). Germline assignment: CDR1 SGHDN and CDR2 FVKESK. Trimming left V 4 bases short and J 7 bases short, with 22 bases between. The CDR3 is made up of 16 amino acids.

The CDR3, as DNA: TGTGCCACCAGCAGAGGCAACGCTGGAGCCCAGCATTTT. The encoded protein is CATSRGNAGAQHF. This chain links TRBV15 with TRBJ1-5; no definite D call. Deletions cut 1 base from V and 11 bases from J, with 12 bases between. The CDR3 is 13 amino acids. Germline V gene lookup returns CDR1 LNHNV and CDR2 YYDKDF (reference sequence).

The CDR3 DNA is TGTGCCAGCAGTCCCCCGTGGGGGATCGATTCACCCCTCCACTTT. Translating it yields CASSPPWGIDSPLHF. J is TRBJ1-6 and V is TRBV28; D might be TRBD1 (5 bases). Germline lookup yields CDR1 MDHEN and CDR2 SYDVKM. The CDR3 spans 15 residues. The V and J ends lost 5 bases and 8 bases respectively, with 16 bases between them. Based on the CDR3 plus reference TRBV28 and TRBJ1-6, the full variable domain is DVKVTQSSRYLVKRTGEKVFLECVQDMDHENMFWYRQDPGLGLRLIYFSYDVKMKEKGDIPEGYSVSREKKERFSLILESASTNQTSMYLCASSPPWGIDSPLHFGNGTRLTVT.

This clone was detected ten times or more. This chain joins TRBV5-1 and TRBJ2-2; TRBD2 aligns across 7 bases. Per germline, CDR1 SGHRS and CDR2 YFSETQ. This CDR3 spans 16 amino acids. V dropped 0 bases and J dropped 0; count of bases not matched to a gene: 2. The DNA for the CDR3 is TGCGCCAGCAGCTTGGCCAGCGGGGCGAACACCGGGGAGCTGTTTTTT. Residues: CASSLASGANTGELFF.

This clone occurred a few times. The chain combines TRBV19 with TRBJ2-2; perhaps TRBD1 as D (6 bases). The CDR3 has 15 amino acids. Trimming cost V 5 bases and J 0 bases, with 10 bases left between them. Germline lookup yields CDR1 LNHDA and CDR2 SQIVND (reference sequence). In DNA, the CDR3 is TGTGCCAGTAGTTCAGGGGCTGCGAACACCGGGGAGCTGTTTTTT. It translates to CASSSGAANTGELFF.

This clone was found once. The chain combines TRBV6-5 with TRBJ2-7; a weak D match, TRBD1 (6 bases). V lost 6 bases, J lost 5 bases, and 20 bases lay in between. Germline loops: CDR1 MNHEY, CDR2 SVGAGI. There are 15 residues in the CDR3. The CDR3 DNA is TGTGCCAGCAGGCCACAGGGTAGGTCCAGGAACGAGCAGTACTTC. It encodes CASRPQGRSRNEQYF.

The V gene is TRBV5-1, the J gene TRBJ2-6, with D maybe TRBD1 (5 bases). The CDR3 totals 15 residues. The germline V gene encodes CDR1 SGHRS and CDR2 YFSETQ. V lost 4 bases and J lost 2, with 10 bases in between. The CDR3 DNA reads as TGCGCCAGCAGCGTACAGGTCCCTGGGGCCAACGTCCTGACTTTC. As protein: CASSVQVPGANVLTF.

This clone was counted between two and nine times. The J gene is TRBJ1-2, the V gene TRBV2; D is unclear. CDR3 length equals 15 residues. Trimming shortened V by 10 bases and J by 4 bases, and 22 bases separated the two germline ends. Germline CDR1 reads SNHLY; CDR2 reads FYNNEI. The CDR3 region is CATSRKEVGSYGYTF. In nucleotides, the CDR3 is TGTGCCACCTCCAGGAAGGAAGTAGGGTCCTATGGCTACACCTTC.

The sample holds a few counts of this clone. The V and J genes are TRBV29-1 and TRBJ2-3, with unresolved D. This CDR3 region has 13 residues. CDR1 is SQVTM and CDR2 is ANQGSEA in the germline V gene. Trimming pared 6 bases from V and 6 bases from J, leaving 16 bases between. The CDR3 loop is CSVGPDGVDTQYF. CDR3 nucleotide sequence: TGCAGCGTAGGCCCTGACGGAGTCGATACGCAGTATTTT.

This clone was detected only once. The rearrangement joins TRBV30 to TRBJ1-3; D gene ambiguous. The CDR3 length is 14 residues. Germline CDR1 is GTSNPN and CDR2 is SVGIG (reference sequence). V dropped 2 bases and J dropped 4 bases, with 12 bases sitting between them. The CDR3 sequence is CAWSRTAGGNTIYF. CDR3 coding DNA: TGTGCCTGGAGTCGGACCGCCGGCGGAAACACCATATATTTT.

CDR3: CASSLGQGVLLRGYTF. CDR3 nucleotide sequence: TGCGCCAGCAGCTTGGGACAGGGGGTGCTACTTCGGGGCTACACCTTC. The rearrangement joins TRBV4-1 to TRBJ1-2; TRBD1 agrees at 11 bases. The CDR3 consists of 16 residues. CDR1 and CDR2 (germline): MGHRA, YSYEKL. J gave up 8 bases and V 5 bases, and 13 bases lay outside the gene matches.